These T cell receptor beta chains were read from a single sample in a study of T cells after yellow fever vaccination. One entry per CDR3 protein, called by TCRdb with MiXCR from the 5' RACE reads. The sample holds some 63,000 distinct CDR3 sequences, 7.4% seen once. Sequenced material: CD8+ T cells sorted from PBMCs, taken 15 days after the yellow fever booster vaccination. Receptor source: a man aged 30 to 45 who received the YFV17D yellow fever vaccine. Both conserved end residues are part of each CDR3. Fields, in order: D gene, V gene, clone size, J gene, CDR3 protein, CDR3 DNA. D genes are given only for firm matches. Size is omitted from some rows. Given values are once, few, many or a class for expanded clones.

.	TRBV20-1	many	TRBJ2-1	CSASLNNEQFF	TGCAGTGCTAGCTTGAACAATGAGCAGTTCTTC
.	TRBV20-1	.	TRBJ1-5	CSANEDSNQPQHF	TGCAGTGCCAACGAGGATAGCAATCAGCCCCAGCATTTT
.	TRBV7-6	many	TRBJ1-1	CASSPGLMNTEAFF	TGTGCCAGCAGCCCGGGACTTATGAACACTGAAGCTTTCTTT
.	TRBV4-3	.	TRBJ2-7	CASPHPGYYHEQYF	TGCGCCAGCCCCCACCCCGGTTATTACCACGAGCAGTACTTC
.	TRBV27	many	TRBJ2-7	CASSPLAGGEQYF	TGTGCCAGCAGTCCGCTGGCCGGCGGGGAGCAGTACTTC
.	TRBV27	many	TRBJ2-4	CASSFLDRAKNIQYF	TGTGCCAGCAGTTTCCTTGACAGAGCCAAAAACATTCAGTACTTC
TRBD2	TRBV5-1	few	TRBJ2-3	CASTGLAGDGTDTQYF	TGCGCCAGCACGGGGCTAGCGGGAGATGGCACAGATACGCAGTATTTT
.	TRBV7-2	many	TRBJ2-2	CASSSGPSEGELFF	TGTGCCAGCAGCTCTGGGCCGTCAGAGGGGGAGCTGTTTTTT
.	TRBV28	.	TRBJ1-5	CASSSTGGIGNQPQHF	TGTGCCAGCAGTTCAACCGGGGGGATAGGCAATCAGCCCCAGCATTTT
.	TRBV12-3/TRBV12-4	many	TRBJ2-7	CASGRGALAYDEQYF	TGTGCCAGCGGCCGGGGGGCCCTAGCGTACGACGAGCAGTACTTC
.	TRBV4-3	many	TRBJ2-2	CASSQETLQGGNTGELFF	TGCGCCAGCAGCCAAGAAACCCTGCAGGGGGGGAACACCGGGGAGCTGTTTTTT
.	TRBV14	.	TRBJ1-1	CASSQDQFSTGAAFF	TGTGCCAGCAGCCAAGACCAATTCTCTACTGGGGCAGCTTTCTTT
.	TRBV6-5	.	TRBJ2-1	CASSAGEYNEQFF	TGTGCCAGCAGCGCCGGGGAGTACAATGAGCAGTTCTTC
TRBD2	TRBV5-1	many	TRBJ2-1	CASRKGREGRWNEQFF	TGCGCCAGCAGAAAGGGGCGGGAGGGCCGCTGGAATGAGCAGTTCTTC
TRBD2	TRBV5-5	many	TRBJ2-2	CASSFGLAGTGELFF	TGTGCCAGCAGCTTCGGACTAGCGGGCACCGGGGAGCTGTTTTTT
.	TRBV10-3	many	TRBJ2-1	CAISEGTVRNEQFF	TGTGCCATCAGTGAAGGGACGGTTAGGAATGAGCAGTTCTTC
.	TRBV6-5	many	TRBJ2-3	CASSYLVGVSDTQYF	TGTGCCAGCAGTTATCTGGTGGGAGTATCAGATACGCAGTATTTT
.	TRBV12-3/TRBV12-4	many	TRBJ2-7	CASSLHVRSYEQYF	TGTGCCAGCAGTTTACACGTCCGCTCCTACGAGCAGTACTTC